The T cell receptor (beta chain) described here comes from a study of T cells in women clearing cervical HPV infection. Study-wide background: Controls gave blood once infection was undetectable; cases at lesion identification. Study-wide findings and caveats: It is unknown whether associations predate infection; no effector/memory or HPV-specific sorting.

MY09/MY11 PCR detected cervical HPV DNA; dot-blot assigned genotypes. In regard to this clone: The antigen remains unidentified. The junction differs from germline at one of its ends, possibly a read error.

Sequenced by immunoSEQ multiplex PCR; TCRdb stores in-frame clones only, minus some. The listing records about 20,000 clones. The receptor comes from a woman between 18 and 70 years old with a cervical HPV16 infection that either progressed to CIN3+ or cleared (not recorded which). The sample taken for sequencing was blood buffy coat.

CDR3 sequence: CSSSRGTSYEQYF. CDR3 bases read: TGTTCCAGCAGCCGCGGGACTTCCTACGAG. The chain couples TRBV7-9 to TRBJ2-7; D is perhaps TRBD2 (6 bases). The read stops 3 residues short of the end of the CDR3; the missing end is completed from the germline J gene. This CDR3 has 13 residues. Germline V gene sequence: CDR1 SEHNR, CDR2 FQNEAQ (reference sequence). The entire variable domain, with the rest obtained from reference TRBV7-9 and TRBJ2-7, is as follows: DTGVSQNPRHKITKRGQNVTFRCDPISEHNRLYWYRQTLGQGPEFLTYFQNEAQLEKSRLLSDRFSAERPKGSFSTLEIQRTEQGDSAMYLCSSSRGTSYEQYFGPGTRLTVT.